This entry lists 31 T cell receptor beta chains sequenced from one sample in a study of cytomegalovirus exposure and HLA in healthy donors. The data were produced by immunoSEQ multiplex PCR, yet TCRdb's version contains in-frame clones alone and is incomplete. The sample includes 250,000 to 350,000 clones, roughly 87% of them seen just once. The sequencing input was PBMCs. The receptor set was obtained from a woman aged 25 to 39 in good health and CMV-seropositive.

This chain links TRBV29-1 with TRBJ2-5; 8 positions agree with TRBD1. The germline gives CDR1 SQVTM, CDR2 ANQGSEA. This CDR3 comprises 13 residues. V was pared by 8 bases and J by 5 bases, with 10 bases of the junction left unmatched. CDR3 residues: CSHQGRGRETQYF. Here the CDR3 DNA reads TGCAGCCACCAGGGCAGGGGGCGGGAGACCCAGTACTTC.

The chain is built from TRBV14 and TRBJ2-2; D is uncertain. Germline-derived CDR1 and CDR2 are SGHDN and FVKESK. The V gene lost 4 bases and the J gene lost 1 base, with 10 bases spanning the gap. The CDR3 spans 15 residues. Written as DNA, the CDR3 is TGTGCCAGCAGCCGAGACCCTTGGAACACCGGGGAGCTGTTTTTT. Protein product: CASSRDPWNTGELFF.

This clone was detected only once. The chain employs TRBV19 and TRBJ2-2; a possible D gene is TRBD2 (6 bases). Germline values: CDR1 LNHDA, CDR2 SQIVND (reference sequence). CDR3 length: 15 amino acids. With 3 bases removed from V and 5 bases from J, the gap between germline ends came to 13 bases. The CDR3 DNA reads as TGTGCCAGTAGTATCCGGGCAGGGAGGACCGGGGAGCTGTTTTTT. Protein product: CASSIRAGRTGELFF.

The CDR3 protein is CASSGGTGNQPQHF. The CDR3 nucleotides read TGTGCCAGCAGCGGGGGCACGGGCAATCAGCCCCAGCATTTT. This chain uses TRBV28 with TRBJ1-5; possible D gene TRBD1, 6 bases. Deletions cut 6 bases from V and 2 bases from J, with 11 bases between. This CDR3 spans 14 amino acids. Germline values: CDR1 MDHEN, CDR2 SYDVKM.

V is TRBV2 and J is TRBJ1-4, with unresolved D. Trimming left V 5 bases short and J 14 bases short, with 6 bases between. Germline CDR1 SNHLY, CDR2 FYNNEI. The length of the CDR3 is 9 residues. CDR3 region: CASSLVLFF. The CDR3 DNA reads TGTGCCAGCAGTTTGGTTCTGTTTTTT.

The chain links TRBV11-2 to TRBJ2-7; D not resolved. V lost 4 bases and J 4 bases, leaving 23 bases between the germline ends. The V gene's germline CDR1 is SGHAT and CDR2 FQNNGV. This CDR3 contains 17 residues. CDR3: CASSSALDGPIGYEQYF. CDR3 nucleotide sequence: TGTGCCAGCAGCTCGGCTTTGGACGGACCTATAGGATACGAGCAGTACTTC.

J is TRBJ2-7 and V is TRBV5-1; 8 bases are a match to TRBD2. Germline values: CDR1 SGHRS, CDR2 YFSETQ. The ends lost 4 bases at V and 5 bases at J; junction bases unmatched: 11. This CDR3 is built from 15 residues. CDR3 coding DNA: TGCGCCAGCAGCCTTCGGGAGGGCGATCGCCACGAGCAGTACTTC. Residues: CASSLREGDRHEQYF.

The rearrangement joins TRBV9 to TRBJ1-5; D not certain. CDR3 length equals 13 residues. CDR1 is SGDLS and CDR2 is YYNGEE in the germline V gene. The V gene lost 3 bases and the J gene lost 0 bases, with 4 bases spanning the gap. The CDR3 nucleotides read TGTGCCAGCAGCGATGGTAGCAATCAGCCCCAGCATTTT. Its protein is CASSDGSNQPQHF.

The rearrangement joins TRBV7-3 to TRBJ2-1; D is unclear. V was cut by 2 bases and J by 7 bases, with 12 bases left in between. The CDR3 spans 14 residues. In germline, CDR1 is SGHTA, CDR2 FQGTGA. The CDR3 DNA follows: TGTGCCAGCAGCTTAGATTCCGCGGCAAATGAGCAGTTCTTC. Protein: CASSLDSAANEQFF.

V usage is TRBV6-5 and J usage is TRBJ1-1, with D perhaps matching TRBD1 (6 bases). The CDR3 spans 16 residues. Germline lookup yields CDR1 MNHEY and CDR2 SVGAGI. Between the trimmed V and J ends, which lost 2 bases and 4 bases, there was a span of 17 bases. DNA of the CDR3: TGTGCCAGCAGTTACGCCTACAGGGCTGGGGGCACTGAAGCTTTCTTT. Its translation: CASSYAYRAGGTEAFF.

This chain links TRBV5-6 with TRBJ1-5; D is unclear. The germline V gene has CDR1 SGHDT and CDR2 YYEEEE. The CDR3 totals 13 residues. V was pared by 4 bases and J by 4 bases, with 9 bases between. The CDR3: CASSGRLNQPQHF. As DNA, the CDR3 is TGTGCCAGCAGCGGCAGGCTAAATCAGCCCCAGCATTTT.

The chain combines TRBV5-1 with TRBJ1-1, with 8 positions matching TRBD1. The CDR3 spans 15 residues. Germline loops: CDR1 SGHRS, CDR2 YFSETQ. V was pared by 1 base and J by 5 bases, with 7 bases of the junction left unmatched. CDR3 nucleotide sequence: TGCGCCAGCAGCTTGCCTCGACAGGGGCTGACTGAAGCTTTCTTT. Amino acid sequence: CASSLPRQGLTEAFF.

This CDR3 is CAWGRVTEQFF. The CDR3 DNA reads TGTGCCTGGGGCAGGGTGACTGAGCAGTTCTTC. V is TRBV30 and J is TRBJ2-1; tentative D call: TRBD1 (5 bases). Per germline, CDR1 GTSNPN and CDR2 SVGIG (reference sequence). V was clipped by 5 bases and J by 9 bases, with 11 bases between them. The CDR3 is made up of 11 amino acids.

In regard to this clone: This sample includes further DNA sequences coding for the same CDR3. This chain joins TRBV7-6 and TRBJ2-3; 7 bases match TRBD2. With V trimmed by 5 bases and J by 4 bases, 3 bases remained unmatched. This CDR3 has 13 residues. CDR1 SGHVS and CDR2 FNYEAQ come from the germline V gene. Here the CDR3 DNA reads TGTGCCAGCAGCCCCGGACTAGCAGATACGCAGTATTTT. This codes for CASSPGLADTQYF.

CDR3 bases: TGTGCCAGTAGTCTGGGAACTGGGGCCAACGTCCTGACTTTC. It is translated as CASSLGTGANVLTF. This rearrangement joins TRBV19 to TRBJ2-6; D is unclear. CDR3 size: 14 residues. Germline V gives CDR1 LNHDA, CDR2 SQIVND (reference sequence). V shed 5 bases and J shed 2 bases, with 7 bases lying between them.

The chain uses TRBV4-1 and TRBJ2-1; no clear D gene. This CDR3 is built from 14 residues. Trimming took 4 bases from V and 9 from J, leaving 16 bases between them. Germline V CDR1 and CDR2: MGHRA, YSYEKL. Written as DNA, the CDR3 is TGCGCCAGCAGCCTAGGGATCACCGTGGTTGAGCAGTTCTTC. As protein: CASSLGITVVEQFF.

This chain uses TRBV19 with TRBJ1-6, with 11 positions matching TRBD1. Germline V CDR1 and CDR2: LNHDA, SQIVND (reference sequence). The trim removed 5 bases at V and 9 bases at J, leaving 6 bases unmatched. The CDR3 spans 15 residues. CDR3 bases: TGTGCCAGTAGTCCCATGGGACAGGGGGGTTCACCCCTCCACTTT. Protein product: CASSPMGQGGSPLHF.

This chain links TRBV14 with TRBJ1-4; weak D call: TRBD1 (6 bases). CDR3 length equals 15 residues. Trimming took 3 bases from V and 6 from J, leaving 14 bases between them. Germline CDR1 is SGHDN and CDR2 is FVKESK. The CDR3 spells CASSHAGVGHEKLFF. Here the CDR3 DNA reads TGTGCCAGCAGCCACGCAGGGGTGGGGCATGAAAAACTGTTTTTT. Combining the CDR3 with reference TRBV14 and TRBJ1-4 gives the whole variable domain EAGVTQFPSHSVIEKGQTVTLRCDPISGHDNLYWYRRVMGKEIKFLLHFVKESKQDESGMPNNRFLAERTGGTYSTLKVQPAELEDSGVYFCASSHAGVGHEKLFFGSGTQLSVL.

The J gene is TRBJ2-7, the V gene TRBV5-6, with no clear D. This CDR3 spans 12 amino acids. The V gene lost 0 bases and the J gene lost 3 bases, with 4 bases spanning the gap. CDR1 and CDR2 (germline): SGHDT, YYEEEE. DNA of the CDR3: TGTGCCAGCAGCTTGGCCAACTACGAGCAGTACTTC. Encoded protein: CASSLANYEQYF. The complete variable domain, with remaining parts taken from reference TRBV5-6 and TRBJ2-7, reads DAGVTQSPTHLIKTRGQQVTLRCSPKSGHDTVSWYQQALGQGPQFIFQYYEEEERQRGNFPDRFSGHQFPNYSSELNVNALLLGDSALYLCASSLANYEQYFGPGTRLTVT.

This sequence joins TRBV9 and TRBJ2-5; TRBD2 might be the D (6 bases). V was shortened by 4 bases and J by 9 bases, with 13 bases between the two germline ends. The CDR3 sequence is 12 residues long. Germline V gene data show CDR1 as SGDLS and CDR2 as YYNGEE. CDR3 DNA: TGTGCCAGCAGCCTCCATCCGGGAGCCCAGTACTTC. This translates into CASSLHPGAQYF.

This rearrangement joins TRBV30 to TRBJ2-1, with TRBD1 matching 10 bases. The germline V gene encodes CDR1 GTSNPN and CDR2 SVGIG (reference sequence). The CDR3 contains 15 residues. The junction had 7 bases not matched to a gene; V was cut back by 3 bases and J by 5 bases. CDR3 loop: CAWSDPGQGNNEQFF. The CDR3 nucleotides are TGTGCCTGGAGCGACCCGGGACAGGGGAACAATGAGCAGTTCTTC.

The chain employs TRBV10-2 and TRBJ1-5; 9 positions agree with TRBD1. V shed 8 bases, J shed 3 bases, and the junction held 2 bases outside the gene matches. Germline V lookup: CDR1 WSHSY, CDR2 SAAADI. The CDR3 runs to 13 residues. The chain's CDR3 is CASGTGLNQPQHF. The CDR3, as DNA: TGCGCCAGCGGGACAGGGCTCAATCAGCCCCAGCATTTT.

The CDR3 region is CASSVDGTGGTNEKLFF. DNA for the CDR3: TGTGCCAGCAGTGTAGATGGGACAGGGGGCACTAATGAAAAACTGTTTTTT. V and J are TRBV27 and TRBJ1-4, with 12 bases identical to TRBD1. The CDR3 contains 17 residues. V shed 5 bases, J shed 2 bases, and the junction held 6 bases outside the gene matches. The germline gives CDR1 MNHEY, CDR2 SMNVEV (reference sequence).

DNA for the CDR3: TGTGCCAGCAGCTACCAGGGACAGGGAACAGATACGCAGTATTTT. Amino acids: CASSYQGQGTDTQYF. This chain uses TRBV13 with TRBJ2-3; 9 bases fit TRBD1. The CDR3 is 15 amino acids. In germline, CDR1 is PRHDT, CDR2 FYEKMQ (reference sequence). V lost 4 bases, J lost 3 bases, and 5 bases stayed unmatched.

This clone was counted once. This CDR3 is CASSQFEGPNTEAFF. The DNA of the CDR3 is TGCGCCAGCAGCCAATTCGAGGGGCCGAACACTGAAGCTTTCTTT. V is TRBV4-1 and J is TRBJ1-1; D is possibly TRBD1 (5 bases). This CDR3 has 15 amino acids. The germline V gene has CDR1 MGHRA and CDR2 YSYEKL. V gave up 2 bases and J gave up 1 base, with 11 bases separating them.

V gene TRBV6-1 combines with J gene TRBJ1-2, with a tentative D call TRBD1 (5 bases). This CDR3 has 13 residues. Germline V lookup: CDR1 MNHNS, CDR2 SASEGT. The V end lost 4 bases, the J end lost 4 bases, and 10 bases lay between the germline ends. The CDR3 reads CASSAGGSYGYTF. The DNA for the CDR3 is TGTGCCAGCAGTGCGGGGGGTTCCTATGGCTACACCTTC.

The chain carries TRBV6-5 and TRBJ1-5; tentative D call: TRBD1 (5 bases). V was cut by 6 bases and J by 0 bases, with 9 bases left in between. Germline assignment: CDR1 MNHEY and CDR2 SVGAGI. The CDR3 has 14 amino acids. This chain's CDR3 is CASSPRVSNQPQHF. The CDR3 nucleotides are TGTGCCAGCAGCCCCAGGGTTAGCAATCAGCCCCAGCATTTT.

Only one count was recorded for this clone. The CDR3: CASSLYRGETQYF. In nucleotides, the CDR3 is TGTGCCAGCAGTTTATACCGAGGGGAGACCCAGTACTTC. The V and J genes are TRBV27 and TRBJ2-5; possible D gene TRBD2, 5 bases. CDR1 MNHEY and CDR2 SMNVEV come from the germline V gene (reference sequence). The CDR3 sequence is 13 residues long. The germline V and J ends were trimmed by 1 base and 5 bases, with 8 bases remaining between them.

This chain uses TRBV6-1 with TRBJ2-7; perhaps TRBD2 as D (6 bases). Germline V CDR1 and CDR2: MNHNS, SASEGT. The CDR3 has 14 residues. Trimming stripped 0 bases from V and 3 bases from J, with 9 bases between. CDR3 sequence (DNA): TGTGCCAGCAGTGAAGCGGGAGCGGGCTACGAGCAGTACTTC. Amino acids: CASSEAGAGYEQYF.

This clone came up once. The chain combines TRBV13 with TRBJ2-5; TRBD1 might be the D (5 bases). The CDR3 is made up of 13 amino acids. From germline, CDR1 is PRHDT and CDR2 FYEKMQ (reference sequence). Trimming cost V 6 bases and J 3 bases, with 11 bases left between them. CDR3 protein: CASSKDNEETQYF. The DNA for the CDR3 is TGTGCCAGCAGTAAGGACAACGAAGAGACCCAGTACTTC.

The chain joins TRBV5-4 to TRBJ2-7; D gene unclear. In germline, CDR1 is SGHNT, CDR2 YYREEE (reference sequence). This CDR3 spans 15 amino acids. V lost 4 bases and J lost 0, with 14 bases in between. CDR3 residues: CASSGAAPDSYEQYF. CDR3 nucleotides: TGTGCCAGCAGCGGTGCTGCCCCAGACTCCTACGAGCAGTACTTC.